This TCR beta chain is from a study of read filtering for tumor transcriptome and immune sequencing. On the study more broadly: TCR-mapped reads were about 4 to 10.27 million with IR-seq versus roughly 75 to 1,400 with RNA-seq.

This clonotype has ten or more counts. Trimming took off 5 bases at V and 6 bases at J, with 16 bases between the two ends. This CDR3 region has 15 residues. Germline lookup yields CDR1 SGHNT and CDR2 YENEEA. The library was built from around 400 ng RNA with molecular barcoded adaptors for alpha/delta and beta/gamma chains. TCRdb called the reads again in MiXCR, with one record for every CDR3 protein. The table shows roughly 68,000 distinct CDR3 sequences, with about 14% occurring only once. Material for sequencing was a population of CD138-negative cells sorted from bone marrow. The rearrangement links TRBV11-3 to TRBJ2-2; D may be TRBD2 (5 bases). The TCR originated in a donor at least 40 years old with multiple myeloma. DNA for the CDR3: TGTGCCAGCAGCCCCCTCGGAGGTAGCGCCGGGGAGCTGTTTTTT. Translating it yields CASSPLGGSAGELFF.